Listed below are T cell receptor beta chains from one sample, sequenced in a study of shared clonotypes between healthy human individuals. Using immunoSEQ multiplex PCR, the repertoire was profiled, and TCRdb retains in-frame clones only, with some absent. In the table there are around 500,000 clones, over 60% of which are singletons. Material: PBMCs. The receptors here all came from a woman between 40 and 50 years old in good health. Some clones in this sample may be carry-over from other donors' samples. CDR3s include the opening cysteine and the closing phenylalanine or tryptophan. D genes are given only for firm matches. Not every row has a clone size; where given, it reads once, few, many or a size class.

J	D	size	V	DNA	CDR3
TRBJ1-2	-	-	TRBV19	TGTGCCAGTAGTATCTACCATGGCTACACCTTC	CASSIYHGYTF
TRBJ2-6	-	few	TRBV5-4	TGTGCCAGCAGCTCCGCTGATCGACCCGCCGGGGGGGCCAACGTCCTGACTTTC	CASSSADRPAGGANVLTF
TRBJ2-1	-	-	TRBV18	TGTGCCAGCTCACCTGGGGGGAGCTCCTACAATGAGCAGTTCTTC	CASSPGGSSYNEQFF
TRBJ1-3	TRBD1	-	TRBV7-2	TGTGCCAGCAGCCCAGGGGGGCAGTGGGGGAACACCATATATTTT	CASSPGGQWGNTIYF
TRBJ2-7	-	many	TRBV25-1	TGTGCCAGCAGTGAGGGGGGAAAGCAGTACTTC	CASSEGGKQYF
TRBJ2-7	TRBD1	-	TRBV10-3	TGTGCCATCAGTGAGTCTGACAGGGGTAGCTCCTACGAGCAGTACTTC	CAISESDRGSSYEQYF
TRBJ1-2	-	-	TRBV7-9	TGTGCCAGCAGCTTAGCGGTGGGGCTGGGCTATGGCTACACCTTC	CASSLAVGLGYGYTF
TRBJ2-2	-	-	TRBV7-3	TGTGCCAGCAGCTTTGACCCGAACACCGGGGAGCTGTTTTTT	CASSFDPNTGELFF
TRBJ2-1	TRBD2	once	TRBV7-8	TGTGCCAGCAGCTTAGCCCGGACTAGCGGGAGCAGCTACAATGAGCAGTTCTTC	CASSLARTSGSSYNEQFF
TRBJ2-5	TRBD2	many	TRBV5-4	TGTGCCAGCAGCTTGTTCGTCGGGCTAGCGGAACAAGAGACCCAGTACTTC	CASSLFVGLAEQETQYF
TRBJ2-2	TRBD1	-	TRBV6-1	TGTGCCAGCAGTGACGACAGGGCGAACACCGGGGAGCTGTTTTTT	CASSDDRANTGELFF
TRBJ1-3	-	-	TRBV6-1	TGTGCCAGCAACAGGGTTACCTCTGGAAACACCATATATTTT	CASNRVTSGNTIYF
TRBJ2-5	TRBD1	-	TRBV28	TGTGCCAGCAGTTACTCCGGACAGGGTCAAGAGACCCAGTACTTC	CASSYSGQGQETQYF
TRBJ2-7	TRBD1	many	TRBV30	TGTGCCTGGAGCCCGATGGACAGGATGTACTTC	CAWSPMDRMYF
TRBJ2-1	TRBD2	-	TRBV19	TGTGCCAGTAGTATGAAGGTAGCGGGAGGGTTTGAGCAGTTCTTC	CASSMKVAGGFEQFF
TRBJ2-1	-	-	TRBV6-1	TGTGCCAGCAGAGGGACCGTTGGGTGGCAGTTCTTC	CASRGTVGWQFF
TRBJ2-7	-	few	TRBV6-5	TGTGCCAGAGGGGACCAAGGACATTCAGGCCACGAGCAGTACTTC	CARGDQGHSGHEQYF
TRBJ2-2	-	-	TRBV5-3	TGTGCCAGAAGCTTGGAGGGATGGGACTCACTAAACACCGGGGAGCTGTTTTTT	CARSLEGWDSLNTGELFF
TRBJ2-7	-	-	TRBV28	TGTGCCAGCAGTTTCAGGGGGGGGCAGTACTTC	CASSFRGGQYF
TRBJ2-7	-	-	TRBV7-2	TGTGCCAGCAGCTTAGAGGGCCGGGACTTAGGAGTCTATGAGCAGTACTTC	CASSLEGRDLGVYEQYF
TRBJ2-7	-	-	TRBV6-5	TGTGCCACCAAGAGGAGCTCCTACGAGCAGTACTTC	CATKRSSYEQYF
TRBJ2-3	TRBD2	-	TRBV29-1	TGCAGCGCTCGGACTAGCGGGATTACTCCCCAAAGCGCAGATACGCAGTATTTT	CSARTSGITPQSADTQYF